This T cell receptor beta chain was obtained from a study of T-cell memory formation after mild COVID-19. In TCRdb, the 5' RACE reads were re-called with MiXCR into one record per CDR3 protein. The sample lists approximately 300,000 distinct CDR3 sequences, roughly 19% occurring once. This clonotype has more than one count but fewer than ten. Trimming stripped 7 bases from V and 0 bases from J, with 14 bases between. CDR3 size: 16 residues. The germline V gene has CDR1 SGHRS and CDR2 YFSETQ. This chain uses TRBV5-1 with TRBJ1-6; no definite D call. The specimen sequenced was PBMCs or a T cell subset sorted from them (not recorded which). The origin of this receptor is a man between 18 and 35 years old who had mild COVID-19 (a few samples of this study predate the infection). Cell type and time point are not known. The CDR3 bases are TGCGCCAGCCTCCCCGGGCTCGGCTCCTATAATTCACCCCTCCACTTT. It encodes CASLPGLGSYNSPLHF.